This T cell receptor beta chain originates from a study of cytomegalovirus exposure and HLA in healthy donors. Vbeta (60) and Jbeta (13) primers were used in the PCR. The data were produced by immunoSEQ multiplex PCR, yet TCRdb's version contains in-frame clones alone and is incomplete. The profile covers 150,000 or so clones, with roughly 86% appearing a single time and more than 2.5% taken by the ten largest. The table lists this clone with a count of one. In germline, CDR1 is SEHNR, CDR2 FQNEAQ (reference sequence). Losses at the gene ends were 0 bases for V and 5 bases for J; bases not matched to a gene: 5. The CDR3 consists of 16 residues.

V gene TRBV7-9 combines with J gene TRBJ2-2; 8 positions match TRBD2. The receptor was derived from a man younger than 30 in good health and CMV-seropositive. The sample comprised PBMCs. The CDR3 is CASSLALGRGTGELFF. DNA of the CDR3: TGTGCCAGCAGCTTAGCGCTCGGGAGGGGGACCGGGGAGCTGTTTTTT.